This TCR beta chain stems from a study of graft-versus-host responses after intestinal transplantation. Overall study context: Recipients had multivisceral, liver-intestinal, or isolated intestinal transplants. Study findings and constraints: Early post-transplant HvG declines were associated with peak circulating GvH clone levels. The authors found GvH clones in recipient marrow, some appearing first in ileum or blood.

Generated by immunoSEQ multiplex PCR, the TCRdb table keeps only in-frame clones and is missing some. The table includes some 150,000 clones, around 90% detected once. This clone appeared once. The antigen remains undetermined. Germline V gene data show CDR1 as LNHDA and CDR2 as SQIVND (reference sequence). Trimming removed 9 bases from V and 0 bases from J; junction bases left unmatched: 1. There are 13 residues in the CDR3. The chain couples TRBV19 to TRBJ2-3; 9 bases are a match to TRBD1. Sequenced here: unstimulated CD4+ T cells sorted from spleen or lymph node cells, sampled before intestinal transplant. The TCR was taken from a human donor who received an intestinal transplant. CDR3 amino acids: CASDRGSTDTQYF. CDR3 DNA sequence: TGTGCCAGCGACAGGGGGAGCACAGATACGCAGTATTTT.